One sample yielded the 18 T cell receptor beta chains listed below, sequenced in a study of early T cells in non-severe SARS-CoV-2 infection. TCRdb re-derived calls from the 5' RACE reads in MiXCR, one entry per CDR3 protein. The sample has about 61,000 distinct CDR3 sequences; 9.5% to 14% are singletons. The sample comprised whole blood. The receptors come from an adult who was a healthcare worker with PCR-confirmed SARS-CoV-2 infection or an uninfected control (not recorded which).

The chain carries TRBV3-2 and TRBJ1-1; TRBD1, the table's D call, lacks a check against the DNA. TRBV3-2 is noted as a pseudogene. There are 13 residues in the CDR3. CDR3 DNA: TGTGCCAGCAGCCCGGGACGGGGAACTGAAGCTTTCTTT. It encodes CASSPGRGTEAFF.

This clonotype was recorded at least ten times. CDR3 bases: TGCAGTGCTCCTCCCCTAGCGGGGGGGCAAGAGACCCAGTACTTC. The encoded protein is CSAPPLAGGQETQYF. The chain couples TRBV20-1 to TRBJ2-5; 12 nucleotides line up with TRBD2. Looked up from germline, CDR1 is DFQATT and CDR2 is SNEGSKA (reference sequence). The length of the CDR3 is 15 residues. V was pared by 5 bases and J by 2 bases, with 6 bases of the junction left unmatched.

In its sample, this clonotype was seen a few times. V and J are TRBV6-4 and TRBJ2-3, with D possibly TRBD2 on 5 matching bases. V lost 0 bases to trimming and J lost 6 bases, with 10 bases between them. Germline V gene sequence: CDR1 MRHNA, CDR2 SNTAGT. There are 14 residues in the CDR3. The CDR3 DNA follows: TGTGCCAGCAGTGACTCCGGGGTTGGGGATACGCAGTATTTT. Translation: CASSDSGVGDTQYF.

J is TRBJ1-2 and V is TRBV29-1; D is uncertain. CDR1 is SQVTM, CDR2 ANQGSEA, per germline. The CDR3 is made up of 11 amino acids. Trimming cost V 7 bases and J 3 bases, with 9 bases left between them. In DNA form, the CDR3 reads TGCAGCGCCGTCTCAGACTATGGCTACACCTTC. Its protein product is CSAVSDYGYTF.

This clonotype has ten or more counts. J is TRBJ2-7 and V is TRBV2; TRBD2 matches 12 bases. Germline lookup yields CDR1 SNHLY and CDR2 FYNNEI. Germline trimming cut 5 bases from V and 7 bases from J; bases unmatched to any gene: 12. CDR3 length equals 16 residues. CDR3 sequence (DNA): TGTGCCAGCAGTACACGGACTAGCGGGGCTGCCGGGGAGCAGTACTTC. It translates to CASSTRTSGAAGEQYF.

CDR3 bases: TGTGCCAGCAGCTTGGTCCAGGTCAACACTGAAGCTTTCTTT. This codes for CASSLVQVNTEAFF. The J gene is TRBJ1-1, the V gene TRBV5-6; D call uncertain. The CDR3 contains 14 residues. CDR1 SGHDT and CDR2 YYEEEE come from the germline V gene. V lost 0 bases and J 2 bases, leaving 8 bases between the germline ends.

This clonotype was counted many times. The rearrangement links TRBV6-5 to TRBJ1-2, with 7 bases matching TRBD1. The length of the CDR3 is 15 residues. Germline CDR1 is MNHEY and CDR2 is SVGAGI. V was pared by 7 bases and J by 3 bases, with 11 bases of the junction left unmatched. The CDR3 DNA is TGTGCCAGCACCCTACGGCCCGGGACAGACTATGGCTACACCTTC. This encodes CASTLRPGTDYGYTF.

This clonotype came up many times. The J gene is TRBJ2-1, the V gene TRBV15; D may be TRBD1 or TRBD2 (6 bases each). The V gene lost 3 bases and the J gene lost 7 bases, with 16 bases spanning the gap. Germline V gene sequence: CDR1 LNHNV, CDR2 YYDKDF (reference sequence). CDR3 size: 15 residues. DNA for the CDR3: TGTGCCACCAGCAGCGGGGGCCTAAGAGGGAATGAGCAGTTCTTC. This translates into CATSSGGLRGNEQFF.

This clonotype has a handful of counts. V gene TRBV5-1 combines with J gene TRBJ1-1; TRBD1 matches 7 bases. CDR1 and CDR2 (germline): SGHRS, YFSETQ. The CDR3 covers 15 residues. The V gene end was trimmed by 2 bases and the J gene end by 0 bases; junction bases not matched to a gene: 4. CDR3 sequence reads: CASSFEGALNTEAFF. In nucleotides, the CDR3 is TGCGCCAGCAGCTTTGAGGGGGCACTGAACACTGAAGCTTTCTTT.

The chain couples TRBV5-1 to TRBJ2-5, with D possibly matching TRBD1 (5 bases). CDR1 and CDR2 (germline): SGHRS, YFSETQ. CDR3 length equals 14 residues. V was clipped by 6 bases and J by 1 base, with 13 bases between them. Written as DNA, the CDR3 is TGCGCCAGCACCTTAGGGGCGTTCCAAGAGACCCAGTACTTC. This encodes CASTLGAFQETQYF.

Many counts were recorded for this clonotype. The chain couples TRBV20-1 to TRBJ2-2; 8 bases map to TRBD2. CDR3 size: 14 residues. From germline, CDR1 is DFQATT and CDR2 SNEGSKA (reference sequence). Trimming cost V 6 bases and J 0 bases; bases outside gene matches: 3. CDR3 bases: TGCAGTGCCGGTAGCGGGGCGAACACCGGGGAGCTGTTTTTT. Translation gives CSAGSGANTGELFF.

CDR3 bases: TGTGCCAGCAGCCAAGCTTTTATCGGACAGGGAGACAATCAGCCCCAGCATTTT. This sequence encodes CASSQAFIGQGDNQPQHF. The V gene is TRBV3-1, the J gene TRBJ1-5, with 8 bases fitting TRBD1. This CDR3 spans 18 amino acids. V shed 1 base, J shed 3 bases, and the junction held 11 bases outside the gene matches. Per the germline V gene, CDR1 is LGHDT and CDR2 is YNNKEL (reference sequence).

This chain joins TRBV18 and TRBJ2-5; D not certain. Germline V lookup: CDR1 KGHSH, CDR2 LQKENI. This CDR3 has 13 residues. Trimming shortened V by 5 bases and J by 2 bases, and 9 bases separated the two germline ends. The CDR3 spells CASSIGLQETQYF. DNA for the CDR3: TGTGCCAGCTCAATCGGGTTGCAAGAGACCCAGTACTTC.

This clonotype was found many times. Here the CDR3 DNA reads TGTGCCAGCCAGTTAAGGGGAACTAATGAAAAACTGTTTTTT. Translating gives CASQLRGTNEKLFF. This chain connects TRBV12-3 or TRBV12-4 to TRBJ1-4, with a weak D call TRBD1 (5 bases). V dropped 8 bases and J dropped 1 base, with 11 bases sitting between them. The CDR3 contains 14 residues.

The gene calls are TRBV7-2 and TRBJ2-3; D is uncertain. CDR3 length: 14 residues. V lost 5 bases, J lost 1 base, and 10 bases lay in between. Germline-derived CDR1 and CDR2 are SGHTA and FQGNSA. The CDR3 spells CASSISFGTDTQYF. The CDR3 DNA reads as TGTGCCAGCAGCATTAGTTTCGGCACAGATACGCAGTATTTT. Full variable domain (missing parts from reference TRBV7-2 and TRBJ2-3): GAGVSQSPSNKVTEKGKDVELRCDPISGHTALYWYRQSLGQGLEFLIYFQGNSAPDKSGLPSDRFSAERTGGSVSTLTIQRTQQEDSAVYLCASSISFGTDTQYFGPGTRLTVL.

This clonotype was seen more than once but under ten times. The V and J genes are TRBV12-3 or TRBV12-4 and TRBJ2-2; D remains unclear. V was trimmed by 3 bases and J by 6 bases, leaving 2 bases between them. This CDR3 has 11 amino acids. The DNA for the CDR3 is TGTGCCAGCAGTTTGTCCGGGGAGCTGTTTTTT. Encoded protein: CASSLSGELFF.

This clonotype was found many times. This chain joins TRBV10-2 and TRBJ2-5, with D hard to call. Germline V gene data show CDR1 as WSHSY and CDR2 as SAAADI. The CDR3 runs to 13 residues. The germline V and J ends were trimmed by 8 bases and 5 bases, with 15 bases remaining between them. The DNA of the CDR3 is TGCGCCAGCCTGCCTGAGCGTCACGAGACCCAGTACTTC. Its protein is CASLPERHETQYF.

This clonotype showed up just a few times. This chain uses TRBV2 with TRBJ2-1; D not resolved. The CDR3 has 14 residues. Between the trimmed V and J ends, which lost 4 bases and 4 bases, there was a span of 11 bases. Germline V CDR1 and CDR2: SNHLY, FYNNEI. CDR3 amino acids: CASSVQELYNEQFF. The CDR3 nucleotides are TGTGCCAGCAGTGTGCAGGAATTATACAATGAGCAGTTCTTC.